The TCR beta chain described here comes from a study of human T cells and chemical hapten exposure. Study background: How much TCR each sample yielded varied, mostly because pooled library volumes differed slightly. Study outcomes and limitations: Sensitizing to DPC left TCRs with a frequency above 1 in 1000 unaltered.

This clonotype occurred many times. The antigen remains unidentified. Time point: healthy volunteer bleed at 6 weeks. RNA extraction used unfractionated whole blood as the source of total RNA. The library gave individual cDNA molecules unique molecular identifiers. In the original workflow: The number of TCRs in each sample had a median of about 96,000 and spanned roughly 20,000 to 750,000. A single record per CDR3 protein comes from TCRdb applying MiXCR to the RACE reads. The V and J calls, along with clone size, are taken from TCRdb and not from the paper's own processing. The sample shows roughly 75,000 distinct CDR3 sequences, approximately 8.1% of them seen only once. The V end lost 6 bases, the J end lost 4 bases, and 4 bases lay between the germline ends. Germline V gene sequence: CDR1 MNHEY, CDR2 SVGEGT. This CDR3 contains 11 residues.

Sample: whole blood. The chain employs TRBV6-2 or TRBV6-3 and TRBJ2-1, with unresolved D. This TCR came from a female donor in good health. Some clones in this sample may be carry-over from other donors' samples. The CDR3 sequence: CASSPYNEQFF. The CDR3 DNA sequence: TGTGCCAGCAGCCCTTACAATGAGCAGTTCTTC.